The 22 T cell receptor beta chains presented below share a single source sample, sequenced in a study of Ad26.COV2.S vaccination and SARS-CoV-2 variants. Specified treatment: about 20 received Ad26.COV2.S at low or high dose, single or two shots; about 5 received placebo; per-sample allocation not given. Sampling took place 63 days after the first vaccine or placebo injection. TCRdb's table, derived via immunoSEQ multiplex PCR, lists solely in-frame clones and lacks some. The profile shows hundreds of thousands of clones, around nine tenths of them singletons. This specimen was peripheral blood, taken in a trial of Ad26.COV2.S vaccine versus placebo. The receptors shown here come from a person aged 18 to 59 who received the Ad26.COV2.S COVID-19 vaccine or a placebo.

The V gene is TRBV2, the J gene TRBJ2-3; TRBD1 aligns across 8 bases. The V segment lost 2 bases and the J segment 1 base; nucleotides outside the gene matches: 5. CDR1 is SNHLY and CDR2 is FYNNEI in the germline V gene. CDR3 length equals 16 residues. Here the CDR3 DNA reads TGTGCCAGCAGTGAATGGGCAGGGGGCGGCACAGATACGCAGTATTTT. The encoded protein is CASSEWAGGGTDTQYF.

V usage is TRBV4-3 and J usage is TRBJ2-7, with TRBD2 as a possible D gene (5 bases). This CDR3 contains 15 residues. Trimming took 0 bases from V and 0 from J, leaving 9 bases between them. The germline gives CDR1 LGHNA, CDR2 YSLEER. The CDR3 DNA is TGCGCCAGCAGCCAAGAAGAGGGCAGCTCCTACGAGCAGTACTTC. Its translation: CASSQEEGSSYEQYF.

The chain recombines TRBV18 with TRBJ2-2; the D is unclear. Between the trimmed V and J ends, which lost 2 bases and 0 bases, there was a span of 7 bases. The CDR3 spans 15 residues. Germline CDR1 KGHSH, CDR2 LQKENI. In DNA form, the CDR3 reads TGTGCCAGCTCACCATCCAGCGCGAACACCGGGGAGCTGTTTTTT. Encoded protein: CASSPSSANTGELFF.

Written as DNA, the CDR3 is TGCAGCACGGACAGGGTCACTGAAGCTTTCTTT. It encodes CSTDRVTEAFF. The chain joins TRBV29-1 to TRBJ1-1; the match to TRBD1 covers 8 bases. The germline V gene encodes CDR1 SQVTM and CDR2 ANQGSEA. The V segment lost 8 bases and the J segment 4 bases; nucleotides outside the gene matches: 3. This CDR3 has 11 amino acids. Full variable domain (missing parts from reference TRBV29-1 and TRBJ1-1): SAVISQKPSRDICQRGTSLTIQCQVDSQVTMMFWYRQQPGQSLTLIATANQGSEATYESGFVIDKFPISRPNLTFSTLTVSNMSPEDSSIYLCSTDRVTEAFFGQGTRLTVV.

The rearrangement uses TRBV7-9 and TRBJ2-7, with D perhaps TRBD2 (6 bases). Germline V lookup: CDR1 SEHNR, CDR2 FQNEAQ (reference sequence). Trimming removed 6 bases at V and 0 bases at J, with 15 bases between. The CDR3 is 15 residues long. CDR3 amino acids: CASSSPGAGSYEQYF. The DNA for the CDR3 is TGTGCCAGCAGTTCCCCGGGAGCGGGCTCCTACGAGCAGTACTTC.

V is TRBV5-1 and J is TRBJ2-3, with D tentatively TRBD1 (5 bases). Per germline, CDR1 SGHRS and CDR2 YFSETQ. The CDR3 totals 15 residues. V was trimmed by 5 bases and J by 4 bases, leaving 17 bases between them. The CDR3 sequence: CASSVQGRRADTQYF. The CDR3 DNA reads TGCGCCAGCAGTGTGCAGGGAAGAAGGGCAGATACGCAGTATTTT. Full variable domain (remainder filled in from reference TRBV5-1 and TRBJ2-3): KAGVTQTPRYLIKTRGQQVTLSCSPISGHRSVSWYQQTPGQGLQFLFEYFSETQRNKGNFPGRFSGRQFSNSRSEMNVSTLELGDSALYLCASSVQGRRADTQYFGPGTRLTVL.

The CDR3 is CASSPTPGRLNEQFF. In DNA, the CDR3 is TGTGCCAGCAGCCCGACGCCGGGTAGGTTGAATGAGCAGTTCTTC. V usage is TRBV11-2 and J usage is TRBJ2-1; D call uncertain. CDR1 and CDR2 (germline): SGHAT, FQNNGV. The CDR3 is 15 amino acids. Trimming removed 5 bases at V and 7 bases at J, with 18 bases between.

This chain uses TRBV7-9 with TRBJ2-2; 7 nucleotides agree with TRBD1. CDR1 SEHNR and CDR2 FQNEAQ come from the germline V gene (reference sequence). With 5 bases clipped from V and 4 bases from J, the junction kept 7 bases outside the gene matches. The CDR3 contains 15 residues. CDR3 residues: CASSRTGAGTGELFF. For the CDR3, the DNA is TGTGCCAGCAGCCGAACAGGGGCCGGCACCGGGGAGCTGTTTTTT.

The genes are TRBV19 and TRBJ1-3; no reliable D call. Germline CDR1 reads LNHDA; CDR2 reads SQIVND (reference sequence). The V gene lost 5 bases and the J gene lost 1 base, with 12 bases spanning the gap. The CDR3 has 15 residues. The DNA for the CDR3 is TGTGCCAGTAGTCCTAGGACGGATTCTGGAAACACCATATATTTT. Amino acids: CASSPRTDSGNTIYF.

The chain recombines TRBV27 with TRBJ2-1, with 11 bases aligning to TRBD2. Looked up from germline, CDR1 is MNHEY and CDR2 is SMNVEV (reference sequence). With 3 bases clipped from V and 0 bases from J, the junction kept 16 bases outside the gene matches. The CDR3 loop spans 21 amino acids. In nucleotides, the CDR3 is TGTGCCAGCAGTTTTCGGCTCACTAGCGGGAGTCTCAGGGGCTCCTACAATGAGCAGTTCTTC. It specifies CASSFRLTSGSLRGSYNEQFF.

V is TRBV4-1 and J is TRBJ2-2; D gene uncertain. Germline CDR1 and CDR2: MGHRA and YSYEKL. The CDR3 runs to 13 residues. Trimming took 4 bases from V and 7 from J, leaving 10 bases between them. Here the CDR3 DNA reads TGCGCCAGCAGCCTTTCCCGCGGCGGGGAGCTGTTTTTT. Translation: CASSLSRGGELFF.

V gene TRBV3-1 (or the pseudogene TRBV3-2) combines with J gene TRBJ2-7, with D possibly being TRBD1 or TRBD2 (5 bases each). In germline, CDR1 is LGHDT, CDR2 YNNKEL (reference sequence). The V gene lost 4 bases and the J gene lost 13 bases, with 23 bases spanning the gap. The CDR3 is 14 amino acids. In DNA form, the CDR3 reads TGTGCCAGCAGCCGAGGGACCGCCGGGTTGGAGCTATACTTC. Translating it yields CASSRGTAGLELYF.

V is TRBV7-2 and J is TRBJ2-1; D gene ambiguous. The CDR3 has 13 residues. Germline V lookup: CDR1 SGHTA, CDR2 FQGNSA. V was pared by 1 base and J by 7 bases, with 8 bases between. CDR3 in DNA: TGTGCCAGCAGCTTAGAATGGTGGAATGAGCAGTTCTTC. This sequence encodes CASSLEWWNEQFF.

The CDR3, as DNA: TGTGCCAGCAGCTACGGTAGTAGCGCCACCTACGAGCAGTACTTC. Translating it yields CASSYGSSATYEQYF. The chain is built from TRBV5-4 and TRBJ2-7; D possibly corresponds to TRBD2 (5 bases). The CDR3 consists of 15 residues. The germline CDR1 and CDR2 sequences are SGHNT and YYREEE (reference sequence). The V gene lost 3 bases and the J gene lost 2 bases, with 15 bases spanning the gap.

The V call is TRBV19, the J call TRBJ2-3, with 10 positions matching TRBD2. J was trimmed by 3 bases and V by 5 bases; bases with no gene match: 2. Looked up from germline, CDR1 is LNHDA and CDR2 is SQIVND (reference sequence). The CDR3 runs 14 residues. The CDR3: CASSGAGGTDTQYF. For the CDR3, the DNA is TGTGCCAGTAGTGGAGCGGGGGGGACAGATACGCAGTATTTT.

This chain links TRBV5-1 with TRBJ1-1; D is possibly TRBD1 (5 bases). Germline CDR1 and CDR2: SGHRS and YFSETQ. CDR3 length equals 15 residues. The V end was cut by 3 bases, the J end by 3 bases, with 15 bases between. CDR3 protein: CASSWAGGGDTEAFF. As DNA, the CDR3 is TGCGCCAGCAGCTGGGCAGGCGGGGGTGACACTGAAGCTTTCTTT. The variable domain in full, completed from reference TRBV5-1 and TRBJ1-1, reads KAGVTQTPRYLIKTRGQQVTLSCSPISGHRSVSWYQQTPGQGLQFLFEYFSETQRNKGNFPGRFSGRQFSNSRSEMNVSTLELGDSALYLCASSWAGGGDTEAFFGQGTRLTVV.

The chain has TRBV10-2 and TRBJ2-7, with D hard to call. Trimming took off 3 bases at V and 4 bases at J, with 7 bases between the two ends. The length of the CDR3 is 12 residues. Germline V gene lookup returns CDR1 WSHSY and CDR2 SAAADI. The CDR3 DNA follows: TGCGCCAGCAGTGACAGGTCGTACGAGCAGTACTTC. Protein product: CASSDRSYEQYF.

The J gene is TRBJ2-1, the V gene TRBV10-3; 13 nucleotides align to TRBD2. In germline, CDR1 is ENHRY, CDR2 SYGVKD. The V and J ends lost 3 bases and 0 bases, in that order; junction bases with no gene match: 11. The CDR3 is 20 residues long. DNA for the CDR3: TGTGCCATCAGTGAACTACAGGGGACTAGCGGGATTCTCTCCTACAATGAGCAGTTCTTC. This sequence encodes CAISELQGTSGILSYNEQFF.

The chain has TRBV6-5 and TRBJ1-6, with 7 bases lining up with TRBD1. Losses at the gene ends were 4 bases for V and 5 bases for J; bases not matched to a gene: 5. The CDR3 totals 15 residues. Germline CDR1 MNHEY, CDR2 SVGAGI. CDR3 in amino acids: CASSFGTANNSPLHF. Here the CDR3 DNA reads TGTGCCAGCAGTTTTGGGACAGCAAATAATTCACCCCTCCACTTT.

The chain recombines TRBV27 with TRBJ2-3; D is uncertain. The germline CDR1 and CDR2 sequences are MNHEY and SMNVEV (reference sequence). The CDR3 consists of 15 residues. V lost 3 bases to trimming and J lost 1 base, with 11 bases between them. CDR3: CASSFGGTGTDTQYF. The CDR3 DNA reads as TGTGCCAGCAGTTTTGGCGGAACAGGCACAGATACGCAGTATTTT.

The count of this clone is one. The V call is TRBV4-1, the J call TRBJ2-7; D possibly matches TRBD1 or TRBD2 (5 bases each). The V gene lost 0 bases and the J gene lost 9 bases, with 12 bases spanning the gap. The CDR3 is made up of 13 amino acids. Germline V gene sequence: CDR1 MGHRA, CDR2 YSYEKL. Here the CDR3 reads CASSQEARGAQYF. Here the CDR3 DNA reads TGCGCCAGCAGCCAAGAGGCCCGGGGCGCGCAGTACTTC.

The chain has TRBV7-2 and TRBJ2-7; D is unclear. The germline gives CDR1 SGHTA, CDR2 FQGNSA. The CDR3 length is 15 residues. V was trimmed by 5 bases and J by 2 bases, leaving 16 bases between them. The CDR3 DNA follows: TGTGCCAGCAGCCCAAAGAGGCCAGGTCCCTACGAGCAGTACTTC. Residues: CASSPKRPGPYEQYF.